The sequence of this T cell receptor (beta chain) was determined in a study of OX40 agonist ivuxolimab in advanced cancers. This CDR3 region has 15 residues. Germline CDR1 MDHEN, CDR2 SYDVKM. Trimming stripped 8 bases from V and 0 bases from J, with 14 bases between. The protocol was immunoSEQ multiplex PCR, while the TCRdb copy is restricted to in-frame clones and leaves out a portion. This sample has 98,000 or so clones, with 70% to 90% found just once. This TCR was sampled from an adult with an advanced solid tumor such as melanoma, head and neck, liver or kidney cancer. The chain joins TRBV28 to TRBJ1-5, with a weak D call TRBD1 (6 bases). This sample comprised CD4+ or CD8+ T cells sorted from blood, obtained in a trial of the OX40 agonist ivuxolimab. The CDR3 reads CASGTAGDSNQPQHF. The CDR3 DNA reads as TGTGCCAGCGGCACTGCAGGGGATAGCAATCAGCCCCAGCATTTT.